This TCR beta chain derives from a study of cytomegalovirus exposure and HLA in healthy donors. Notes on the study in general: Later analysis suggested links between common viral pathogens and several top significant clusters.

The CDR3 is made up of 14 amino acids. Trimming took off 7 bases at V and 6 bases at J, with 19 bases between the two ends. Germline V CDR1 and CDR2: SEHNR, FQNEAQ (reference sequence). Vbeta (60) and Jbeta (13) primers were used in the PCR. Method: immunoSEQ multiplex PCR; TCRdb's copy keeps in-frame clones and lacks some. Of some 57,000 clones listed, 70% are singletons. This clone was detected a few times. No antigen is known for it. V is TRBV7-9 and J is TRBJ2-7, with D perhaps TRBD1 (6 bases). Input material: PBMCs. The clonotype originates from a woman aged 60-75 years in good health and CMV-seropositive. CDR3 in amino acids: CASNSFAGRGEQYF. CDR3 in DNA: TGTGCCAGCAATTCATTTGCGGGCAGGGGCGAGCAGTACTTC. The entire variable domain, with the rest obtained from reference TRBV7-9 and TRBJ2-7, is as follows: DTGVSQNPRHKITKRGQNVTFRCDPISEHNRLYWYRQTLGQGPEFLTYFQNEAQLEKSRLLSDRFSAERPKGSFSTLEIQRTEQGDSAMYLCASNSFAGRGEQYFGPGTRLTVT.